Sequencing of this TCR beta chain was carried out in a study of blood T cell repertoires in COVID-19. On the study more broadly: The samples span acute and convalescent COVID-19 from the United States, Italy and Spain. Sources were T cells, B-cell-depleted T cells, or PBMCs; the material itself was cDNA or gDNA.

As processed by the authors: Using reference gene primer amplification, nucleated cell counts were estimated. Here immunoSEQ multiplex PCR was the method, and the copy in TCRdb shows in-frame clones only, minus some. V, J and clone size are those of that table, while D and trimming were read from the DNA. The data contain some 150,000 clones, about four fifths of them singletons. From germline, CDR1 is SGHTS and CDR2 YDEGEE. Unmatched junction bases numbered 9, after V lost 2 bases and J lost 3 bases. CDR3 length equals 16 residues. V and J are TRBV5-8 and TRBJ2-3; 7 nucleotides align to TRBD1. Sequences were obtained from peripheral blood. This TCR derives from a woman aged 55-70 years with active or convalescent COVID-19. The CDR3 DNA reads TGTGCCAGCAGCTTACGGCCCAGGGGGTTTACAGATACGCAGTATTTT. Amino acids: CASSLRPRGFTDTQYF.